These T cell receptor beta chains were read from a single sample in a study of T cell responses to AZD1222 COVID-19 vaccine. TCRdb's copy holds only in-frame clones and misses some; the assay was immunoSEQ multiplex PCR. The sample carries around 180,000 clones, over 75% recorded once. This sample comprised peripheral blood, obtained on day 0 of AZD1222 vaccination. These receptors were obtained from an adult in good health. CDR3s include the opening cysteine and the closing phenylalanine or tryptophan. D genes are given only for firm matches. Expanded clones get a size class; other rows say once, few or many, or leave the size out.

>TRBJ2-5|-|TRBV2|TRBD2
TGTGCCAGCAGCGCACACGGACTAGCGGGTCCAACGGGGACCCAGTACTTC
CASSAHGLAGPTGTQYF
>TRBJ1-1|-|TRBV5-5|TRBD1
TGTGCCAGCAGCTATTTTGGACAGGGGAGTATGAACACTGAAGCTTTCTTT
CASSYFGQGSMNTEAFF
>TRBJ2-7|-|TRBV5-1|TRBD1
TGCGCCAGCACCGCGACAGGGCCTTCCTACGAGCAGTACTTC
CASTATGPSYEQYF
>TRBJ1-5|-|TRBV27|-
TGTGCCTCGGGGAGTAATCAGCCCCAGCATTTT
CASGSNQPQHF
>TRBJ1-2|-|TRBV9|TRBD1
TGTGCCAGCAGCGTAGTTCGGGACAGTTTAACCTATGGCTACACCTTC
CASSVVRDSLTYGYTF
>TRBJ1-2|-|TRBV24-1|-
TGTGCCACCAGTGGGCTAGGGAACTATGGCTACACCTTC
CATSGLGNYGYTF
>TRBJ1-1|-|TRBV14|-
TGTGCCAGCAGTTCCCGACGGAGGGCGAACACTGAAGCTTTCTTT
CASSSRRRANTEAFF
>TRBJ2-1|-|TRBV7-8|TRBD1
TGTGCCAGCAGCCTACAGGGGTGGAATGAGCAGTTCTTC
CASSLQGWNEQFF
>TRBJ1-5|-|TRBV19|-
TGTGCCACCCAGTGGGCGGGCAATCAGCCCCAGCATTTT
CATQWAGNQPQHF
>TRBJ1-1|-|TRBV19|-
TGTGCCAGTAGTATGGGGGCGCGGACTGAAGCTTTCTTT
CASSMGARTEAFF
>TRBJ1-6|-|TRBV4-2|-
TGTGCCAGCAGCCAAGCCCTCGGAAATTCACCCCTCCACTTT
CASSQALGNSPLHF
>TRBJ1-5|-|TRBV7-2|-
TGTGCCAGCAGCTTAAATAGGGCCCTGGGCAATCAGCCCCAGCATTTT
CASSLNRALGNQPQHF
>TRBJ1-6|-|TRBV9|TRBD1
TGTGCCAGCAGCCTCCAACAGGGGGCGGATTCACCCCTCCACTTT
CASSLQQGADSPLHF
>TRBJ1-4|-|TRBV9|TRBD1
TGTGCCAGCAGCGGGGACAGGAGAGGGAAACTGTTTTTT
CASSGDRRGKLFF
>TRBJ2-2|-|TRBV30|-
TGTGCCTTCAGGACAGCGAACACCGGGGAGCTGTTTTTT
CAFRTANTGELFF
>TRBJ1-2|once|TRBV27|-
TGTGCCAGCAGTTTTTCTCCAACCTATGGCTACACCTTC
CASSFSPTYGYTF
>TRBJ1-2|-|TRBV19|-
TGTGCCAGTAGCTGGGACACTAGGAGCTCTAGCTATGGCTACACCTTC
CASSWDTRSSSYGYTF
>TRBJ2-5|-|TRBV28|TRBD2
TGTGCCAGCAGCCGTAGCGGGGGGCTCAGGGGAGAGACCCAGTACTTC
CASSRSGGLRGETQYF
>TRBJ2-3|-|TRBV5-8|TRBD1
TGTGCCAGCAGCTTTAACAGGGGGCGCTTAGATACGCAGTATTTT
CASSFNRGRLDTQYF
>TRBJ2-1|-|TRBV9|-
TGTGCCAGCAGCGTAGGACCAGACAATGAGCAGTTCTTC
CASSVGPDNEQFF
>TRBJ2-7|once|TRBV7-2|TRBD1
TGTGCCAGCAGCTTAGGGGACAGGCGCTACGAGCAGTACTTC
CASSLGDRRYEQYF
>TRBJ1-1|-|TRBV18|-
TGTGCCAGCTCACCCCGAGACGGGACGCTGGCTGAAGCTTTCTTT
CASSPRDGTLAEAFF
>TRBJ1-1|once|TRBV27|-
TGTGCCACCTATCGTGGGACTGAAGCTTTCTTT
CATYRGTEAFF
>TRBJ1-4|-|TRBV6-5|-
TGTGCCAGCAGTTACCAGCGGGGGAGGGGGGAGGAAAAACTGTTTTTT
CASSYQRGRGEEKLFF
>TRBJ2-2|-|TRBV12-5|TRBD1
TGTGCTAGTGGTTTGTGGGACAGGGGCCTACTGAACACCGGGGAGCTGTTTTTT
CASGLWDRGLLNTGELFF
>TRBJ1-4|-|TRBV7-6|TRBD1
TGTGCCAGCAGCTCCACCCGACAGGGGCTGAATGAAAAACTGTTTTTT
CASSSTRQGLNEKLFF
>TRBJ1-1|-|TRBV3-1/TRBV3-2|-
TGTGCCAGCAGCCAGTCCCTTGAAGCTTTCTTT
CASSQSLEAFF
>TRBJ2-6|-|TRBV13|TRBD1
TGTGCCAGCAGCATAAGGACAGGGTCTGGGGCCAACGTCCTGACTTTC
CASSIRTGSGANVLTF
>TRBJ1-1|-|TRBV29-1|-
TGCAGCGTTGGAGGGCCCTCGAACACTGAAGCTTTCTTT
CSVGGPSNTEAFF